Shown below are 10 T cell receptor beta chains from a single sample sequenced in a study of blood T cell repertoires in COVID-19. The table came from immunoSEQ multiplex PCR; TCRdb's copy has only in-frame clones and leaves some out. The table lists just over 50,000 clones, roughly 84% of them singletons. The specimen was peripheral blood. The receptors derive from a man at least 80 years old with active COVID-19.

The CDR3 bases are TGTGCCAGTAGTCCGGCGGGCAGATATCAGCCCCAGCATTTT. The encoded protein is CASSPAGRYQPQHF. This chain links TRBV19 with TRBJ1-5; D gene ambiguous. This CDR3 spans 14 amino acids. The germline V gene has CDR1 LNHDA and CDR2 SQIVND (reference sequence). Trimming shortened V by 5 bases and J by 5 bases, and 13 bases separated the two germline ends.

V gene TRBV5-8 combines with J gene TRBJ2-2; perhaps TRBD1 as D (6 bases). CDR1 is SGHTS, CDR2 YDEGEE, per germline. The CDR3 spans 15 residues. V was pared by 4 bases and J by 0 bases, with 10 bases between. CDR3: CASSPQGANTGELFF. In DNA, the CDR3 is TGTGCCAGCAGCCCACAGGGCGCGAACACCGGGGAGCTGTTTTTT.

The chain carries TRBV6-5 and TRBJ2-7; 9 bases are shared with TRBD2. Trimming removed 6 bases from V and 9 bases from J; junction bases left unmatched: 15. The CDR3 has 15 residues. Germline CDR1 is MNHEY and CDR2 is SVGAGI. In nucleotides, the CDR3 is TGTGCCAGCAGAGAGGGACTAGCCCAACCCAGGGTGCAGTACTTC. It translates to CASREGLAQPRVQYF.

The gene calls are TRBV5-1 and TRBJ2-2; 8 bases fit TRBD1. From germline, CDR1 is SGHRS and CDR2 YFSETQ. The CDR3 is 15 residues long. V shed 7 bases and J 6 bases; nucleotides not matched to a gene: 11. The CDR3 DNA sequence: TGCGCCAGCCATTTGGGGACAGGACAAGCCGGGGAGCTGTTTTTT. It encodes CASHLGTGQAGELFF.

This chain uses TRBV19 with TRBJ2-3; 8 bases line up with TRBD1. This CDR3 contains 15 residues. V shed 6 bases and J 2 bases; nucleotides not matched to a gene: 7. Germline CDR1 and CDR2: LNHDA and SQIVND (reference sequence). CDR3 amino acids: CASSLPGGLTDTQYF. The CDR3 bases are TGTGCCAGTAGCTTGCCAGGGGGCCTCACAGATACGCAGTATTTT.

The chain links TRBV30 to TRBJ2-3; TRBD2 agrees at 10 bases. Germline CDR1 reads GTSNPN; CDR2 reads SVGIG (reference sequence). The junction had 12 bases not matched to a gene; V was cut back by 4 bases and J by 8 bases. This CDR3 region has 15 residues. This CDR3 reads CAWTQASGRMGTQYF. The CDR3 coding sequence is TGTGCCTGGACCCAGGCTAGCGGGAGAATGGGTACGCAGTATTTT.

The chain couples TRBV18 to TRBJ2-3, with TRBD1 matching 7 bases. Germline V gives CDR1 KGHSH, CDR2 LQKENI. There are 16 residues in the CDR3. The V segment lost 2 bases and the J segment 2 bases; nucleotides outside the gene matches: 7. CDR3 sequence: CASSPGDSGVTDTQYF. CDR3 nucleotides: TGTGCCAGCTCACCAGGGGACAGCGGAGTCACAGATACGCAGTATTTT.

This clone appeared a few times. This chain connects TRBV27 to TRBJ2-1, with 11 bases fitting TRBD2. The CDR3 has 19 amino acids. V was pared by 5 bases and J by 0 bases, with 12 bases of the junction left unmatched. Germline values: CDR1 MNHEY, CDR2 SMNVEV (reference sequence). The CDR3 loop reads CASSPRLAGSSSSYNEQFF. The CDR3 coding sequence is TGTGCCAGCAGTCCGCGACTAGCGGGGTCCTCGAGCTCCTACAATGAGCAGTTCTTC.

The chain employs TRBV7-9 and TRBJ1-1, with D uncertain. In germline, CDR1 is SEHNR, CDR2 FQNEAQ (reference sequence). The CDR3 extends over 14 amino acids. The V and J ends lost 1 base and 3 bases respectively, with 9 bases between them. The CDR3: CASSLGNRDTEAFF. The CDR3 nucleotides read TGTGCCAGCAGCTTAGGTAACAGAGACACTGAAGCTTTCTTT.

The rearrangement uses TRBV7-8 and TRBJ2-7, with 9 bases that match TRBD2. CDR3 length equals 17 residues. Germline-derived CDR1 and CDR2 are SGHVS and FQNEAQ. With 1 base clipped from V and 2 bases from J, the junction kept 9 bases outside the gene matches. The CDR3 loop is CASSLGGSGSSPYEQYF. CDR3 DNA: TGTGCCAGCAGCTTAGGTGGTAGCGGGAGCTCTCCCTACGAGCAGTACTTC. The whole variable domain, filled in from reference TRBV7-8 and TRBJ2-7, reads GAGVSQSPRYKVAKRGQDVALRCDPISGHVSLFWYQQALGQGPEFLTYFQNEAQLDKSGLPSDRFFAERPEGSVSTLKIQRTQQEDSAVYLCASSLGGSGSSPYEQYFGPGTRLTVT.